This T cell receptor beta chain was observed in a study of blood T cell repertoires in COVID-19. At the level of the study: T cells, B-cell-depleted T cells, or PBMCs provided the cDNA or gDNA that served as material.

TCRdb keeps only in-frame clones here, not all; method: immunoSEQ multiplex PCR. Of 45,000 to 55,000 clones listed, more than 65% are singletons. As for this clone: This may arise from a read error, as a much more abundant clone is one base away.

This CDR3 region has 14 residues. The germline gives CDR1 SGHTA, CDR2 FQGNSA. The origin of this receptor is a woman aged 70-85 years with acute or convalescent COVID-19. J is TRBJ2-7 and V is TRBV7-2; no reliable D call. The sequenced sample consisted of peripheral blood. The DNA of the CDR3 is TGTGCCGGCAGCTCCCGAGCAGGCTCCTACGAGCAGTACTTC. Protein: CAGSSRAGSYEQYF.